This TCR beta chain was recovered during a study of blood T cell repertoires in COVID-19. Turning to the study itself: COVID-19 samples from acute and convalescent phases originated in the United States, Italy and Spain. PBMCs, B-cell-depleted T cells, or T cells provided the cDNA or gDNA that made up the material.

Sequencing was performed with immunoSEQ multiplex PCR; in TCRdb, only in-frame clones are kept and a portion is missing. This sample has about 400,000 clones, with around 92% found just once. CDR3 length equals 14 residues. With V trimmed by 6 bases and J by 6 bases, 6 bases remained unmatched. Germline V gives CDR1 SEHNR, CDR2 FQNEAQ (reference sequence). Specimen: peripheral blood. The chain combines TRBV7-9 with TRBJ2-2; 8 positions match TRBD1. This clonotype was obtained from a man aged 40-55 years with acute or convalescent COVID-19. The CDR3 reads CASRLTGEAGELFF. CDR3 in DNA: TGTGCCAGCAGACTGACAGGGGAGGCCGGGGAGCTGTTTTTT.